The TCR beta chain under discussion was sequenced for a study of blood T cell repertoires in COVID-19. Across the whole study: PBMCs, B-cell-depleted T cells, or T cells provided the cDNA or gDNA that made up the material.

Recruits, aged roughly 18 to 95 years, lived in 24 US areas. Cohort 3 donors counted as recovered after two negative PCRs, clearance, or resolved symptoms. Germline V lookup: CDR1 LNHDA, CDR2 SQIVND (reference sequence). The CDR3 totals 15 residues. Trimming left V 8 bases short and J 3 bases short, with 19 bases between. Original handling: Estimation of nucleated cell counts was performed using reference gene primer amplification. Method: immunoSEQ multiplex PCR; TCRdb's copy keeps in-frame clones and lacks some. V and J calls and clone size are as listed in that table; D and trimming were resolved from the DNA. The table shows about 500,000 clones, with about nine tenths occurring only once.

The TCR originated in a woman aged 18-35 years who had recovered from COVID-19. The genes are TRBV19 and TRBJ1-1; D gene uncertain. Sequencing used PBMCs or T cells enriched from blood (not recorded which). The CDR3, as DNA: TGTGCCAGTTCATCCCTCGGAAGGGAGGACACTGAAGCTTTCTTT. Its translation is CASSSLGREDTEAFF.